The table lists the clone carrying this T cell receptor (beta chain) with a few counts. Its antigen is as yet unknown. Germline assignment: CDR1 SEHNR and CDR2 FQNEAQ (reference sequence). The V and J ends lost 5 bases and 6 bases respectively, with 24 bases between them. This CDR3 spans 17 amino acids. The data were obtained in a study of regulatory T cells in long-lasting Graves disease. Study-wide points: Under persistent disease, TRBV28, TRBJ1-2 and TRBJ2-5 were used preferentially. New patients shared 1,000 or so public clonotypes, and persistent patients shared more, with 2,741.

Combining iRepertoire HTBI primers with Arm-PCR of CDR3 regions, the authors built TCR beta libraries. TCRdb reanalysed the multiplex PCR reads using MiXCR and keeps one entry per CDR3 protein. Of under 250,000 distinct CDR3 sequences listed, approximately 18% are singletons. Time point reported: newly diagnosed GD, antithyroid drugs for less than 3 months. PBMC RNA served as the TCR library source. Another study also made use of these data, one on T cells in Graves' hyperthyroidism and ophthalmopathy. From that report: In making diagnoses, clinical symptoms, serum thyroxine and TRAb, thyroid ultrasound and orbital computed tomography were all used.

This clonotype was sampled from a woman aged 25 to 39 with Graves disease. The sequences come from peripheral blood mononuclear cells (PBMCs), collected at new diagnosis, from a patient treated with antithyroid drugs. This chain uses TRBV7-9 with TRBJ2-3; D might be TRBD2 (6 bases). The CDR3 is CASSPLGTGLHGDTQYF. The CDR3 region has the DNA TGTGCCAGCAGCCCCCTCGGGACGGGACTTCACGGCGATACGCAGTATTTT.